This entry lists 12 T cell receptor beta chains sequenced from one sample in a study of blood T cell repertoires in COVID-19. Clones were read by immunoSEQ multiplex PCR, and TCRdb kept only the in-frame ones, dropping some. The sample includes 40,000 to 50,000 clones, over 75% of them seen just once. The sequencing sample was made of peripheral blood. Receptor source: a human donor in a cohort sampled during active COVID-19. The donor label of this sample is uncertain.

The table lists this clone with a count of one. The J gene is TRBJ2-7, the V gene TRBV15, with D maybe TRBD2 (5 bases). CDR1 and CDR2 (germline): LNHNV, YYDKDF (reference sequence). The CDR3 contains 13 residues. V was pared by 0 bases and J by 3 bases, with 6 bases between. The CDR3 DNA is TGTGCCACCAGCAGAGACACTAGCTACGAGCAGTACTTC. Its protein product is CATSRDTSYEQYF.

The V and J genes are TRBV12-3 or TRBV12-4 and TRBJ1-1; D gene unclear. The CDR3 length is 12 residues. The V gene lost 3 bases and the J gene lost 1 base, with 3 bases spanning the gap. The CDR3 DNA sequence: TGTGCCAGCAGTTTCGGGAACACTGAAGCTTTCTTT. It codes for CASSFGNTEAFF.

This clone was seen a handful of times. V is TRBV6-2 or TRBV6-3 and J is TRBJ2-7; a possible D gene is TRBD1 (6 bases). The length of the CDR3 is 15 residues. CDR1 is MNHEY and CDR2 is SVGEGT in the germline V gene. Trimming took off 5 bases at V and 1 base at J, with 15 bases between the two ends. The chain's CDR3 is CASSGVTDSSYEQYF. The DNA for the CDR3 is TGTGCCAGCAGTGGAGTAACGGACAGTTCCTACGAGCAGTACTTC.

A remark on this clone: An end of the junction does not agree with germline; a read error may underlie this. The V call is TRBV7-7, the J call TRBJ2-5; D is perhaps TRBD1 (8 bases). The germline V gene has CDR1 SSHAT and CDR2 FNYEAQ (reference sequence). The CDR3 spans 15 residues. The CDR3 is CASSPTGGGGETQYF. For the CDR3, the DNA is TGTGCTAGCAGCCCCACAGGGGGGGGTGGGGAGACCCAGTACTTC.

This clone has only one observation. V is TRBV4-3 and J is TRBJ1-2; D may be TRBD1 (5 bases). The CDR3 has 14 residues. CDR1 and CDR2 (germline): LGHNA, YSLEER. V lost 0 bases and J lost 3, with 8 bases in between. The CDR3 bases are TGCGCCAGCAGCCAAGATCAGGGCTACTATGGCTACACCTTC. It translates to CASSQDQGYYGYTF.

In this sample, this clone turned up once. The CDR3 reads CASSSGDRTNYGYTF. The CDR3 DNA follows: TGTGCCAGCAGCTCGGGGGACAGGACTAACTATGGCTACACCTTC. The chain is built from TRBV7-9 and TRBJ1-2, with TRBD1 identical over 8 bases. V shed 4 bases and J 0 bases; nucleotides not matched to a gene: 4. Looked up from germline, CDR1 is SEHNR and CDR2 is FQNEAQ (reference sequence). The CDR3 consists of 15 residues.

For this clone: A junction end diverges from the germline sequence, so it may reflect a read error. The chain is built from TRBV12-3 or TRBV12-4 and TRBJ1-5, with D unclear. The CDR3 covers 12 residues. DNA for the CDR3: TGTGCCAGCAGCCCGAGCGTGGGAGCTCAGGTTTTT. Translating gives CASSPSVGAQVF.

This chain uses TRBV7-8 with TRBJ1-2; D not resolved. This CDR3 is built from 13 residues. Between the trimmed V and J ends, which lost 5 bases and 7 bases, there was a span of 14 bases. CDR1 and CDR2 (germline): SGHVS, FQNEAQ. CDR3 protein: CASSPGSVSGYTF. In DNA form, the CDR3 reads TGTGCCAGCAGCCCAGGATCAGTTAGTGGCTACACCTTC.

The chain recombines TRBV18 with TRBJ2-7; TRBD1 might be the D (6 bases). In germline, CDR1 is KGHSH, CDR2 LQKENI. The V and J ends lost 0 bases and 3 bases respectively, with 6 bases between them. The CDR3 spans 13 residues. CDR3 residues: CASSPPGHYEQYF. The CDR3, as DNA: TGTGCCAGCTCACCACCGGGACACTACGAGCAGTACTTC. Full variable domain (missing parts from reference TRBV18 and TRBJ2-7): NAGVMQNPRHLVRRRGQEARLRCSPMKGHSHVYWYRQLPEEGLKFMVYLQKENIIDESGMPKERFSAEFPKEGPSILRIQQVVRGDSAAYFCASSPPGHYEQYFGPGTRLTVT.

The V call is TRBV6-2 or TRBV6-3, the J call TRBJ1-2; 7 bases align to TRBD1. Trimming cost V 6 bases and J 8 bases; bases outside gene matches: 15. The CDR3 length is 15 residues. Germline V CDR1 and CDR2: MNHEY, SVGEGT. In DNA form, the CDR3 reads TGTGCCAGCAGCGCCACCCTCACAGGGGAAGGGGGCTACACCTTC. Translation: CASSATLTGEGGYTF.

The chain links TRBV7-9 to TRBJ2-2, with D perhaps TRBD2 (6 bases). V shed 0 bases and J shed 1 base, with 6 bases lying between them. This CDR3 has 15 residues. From germline, CDR1 is SEHNR and CDR2 FQNEAQ (reference sequence). In DNA form, the CDR3 reads TGTGCCAGCAGCTTAGCGGGGGGGAACACCGGGGAGCTGTTTTTT. Amino acids: CASSLAGGNTGELFF.

The chain recombines TRBV5-6 with TRBJ2-3; D perhaps matches TRBD2 (5 bases). Germline V CDR1 and CDR2: SGHDT, YYEEEE. Deletions cut 3 bases from V and 6 bases from J, with 8 bases between. CDR3 size: 12 residues. CDR3 residues: CASSSGLDTQYF. In DNA form, the CDR3 reads TGTGCCAGCAGCTCAGGACTTGATACGCAGTATTTT.